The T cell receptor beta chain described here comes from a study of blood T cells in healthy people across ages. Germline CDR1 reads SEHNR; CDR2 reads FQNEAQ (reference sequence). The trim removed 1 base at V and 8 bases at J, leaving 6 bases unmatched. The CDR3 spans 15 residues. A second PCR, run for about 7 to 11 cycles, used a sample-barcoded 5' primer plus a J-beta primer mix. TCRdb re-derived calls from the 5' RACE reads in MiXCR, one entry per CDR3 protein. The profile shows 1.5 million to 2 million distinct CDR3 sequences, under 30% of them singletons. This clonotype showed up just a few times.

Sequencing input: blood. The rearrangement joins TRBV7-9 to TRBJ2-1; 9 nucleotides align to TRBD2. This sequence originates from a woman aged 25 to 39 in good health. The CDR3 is CASSLGGGRAYEQFF. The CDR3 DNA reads TGTGCCAGCAGCTTAGGAGGCGGGAGGGCCTATGAGCAGTTCTTC.